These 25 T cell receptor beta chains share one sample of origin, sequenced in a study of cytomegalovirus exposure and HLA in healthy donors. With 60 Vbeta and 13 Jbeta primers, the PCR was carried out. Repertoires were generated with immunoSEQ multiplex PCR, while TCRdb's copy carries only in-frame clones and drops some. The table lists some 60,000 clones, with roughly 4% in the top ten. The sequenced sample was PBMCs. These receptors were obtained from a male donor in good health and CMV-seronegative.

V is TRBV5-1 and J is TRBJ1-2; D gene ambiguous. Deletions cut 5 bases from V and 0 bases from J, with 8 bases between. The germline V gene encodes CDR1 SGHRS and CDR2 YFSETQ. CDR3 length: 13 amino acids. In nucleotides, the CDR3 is TGCGCCAGCAGTTATGACACTAACTATGGCTACACCTTC. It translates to CASSYDTNYGYTF.

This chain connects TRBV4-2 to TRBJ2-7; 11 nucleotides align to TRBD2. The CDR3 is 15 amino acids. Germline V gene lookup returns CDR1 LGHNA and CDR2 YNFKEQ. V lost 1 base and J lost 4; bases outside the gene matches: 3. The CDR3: CASSQVIAGGYEQYF. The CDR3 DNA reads TGTGCCAGCAGCCAAGTAATAGCGGGAGGGTACGAGCAGTACTTC.

Here the CDR3 reads CASSEQNQPQHF. The CDR3 DNA is TGTGCCAGCTCGGAGCAGAATCAGCCCCAGCATTTT. This chain connects TRBV18 to TRBJ1-5, with unresolved D. V was cut by 6 bases and J by 4 bases, with 7 bases left in between. CDR1 and CDR2 from the germline V gene are KGHSH and LQKENI. The length of the CDR3 is 12 residues.

CDR3 loop: CASLNGRSSDNEQFF. The CDR3 bases are TGTGCAAGTCTCAATGGGAGAAGCTCCGACAATGAGCAGTTCTTC. J is TRBJ2-1 and V is TRBV12-2; TRBD2 reflects the table's D call only, with no check against the DNA. TRBV12-2 is a known pseudogene. The CDR3 covers 15 residues.

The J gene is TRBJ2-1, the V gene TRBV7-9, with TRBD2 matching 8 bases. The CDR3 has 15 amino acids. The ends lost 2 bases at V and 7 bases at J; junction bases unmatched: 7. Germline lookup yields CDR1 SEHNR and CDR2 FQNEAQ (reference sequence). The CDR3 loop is CASSLILAGINEQFF. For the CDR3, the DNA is TGTGCCAGCAGCTTAATATTAGCGGGAATAAATGAGCAGTTCTTC.

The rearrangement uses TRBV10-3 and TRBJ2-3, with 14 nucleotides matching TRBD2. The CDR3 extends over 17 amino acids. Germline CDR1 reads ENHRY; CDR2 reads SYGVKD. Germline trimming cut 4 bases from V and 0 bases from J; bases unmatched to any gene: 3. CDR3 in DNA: TGTGCCATCAGTGTCGGGACTAGCGGGGGAAGCACAGATACGCAGTATTTT. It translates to CAISVGTSGGSTDTQYF.

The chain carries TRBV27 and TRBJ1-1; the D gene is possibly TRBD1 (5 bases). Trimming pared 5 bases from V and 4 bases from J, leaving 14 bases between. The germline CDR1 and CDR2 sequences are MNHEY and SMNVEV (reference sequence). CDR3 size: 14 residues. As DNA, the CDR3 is TGTGCCAGCAGTCCCCGACAGAAAACCACTGAAGCTTTCTTT. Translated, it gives CASSPRQKTTEAFF.

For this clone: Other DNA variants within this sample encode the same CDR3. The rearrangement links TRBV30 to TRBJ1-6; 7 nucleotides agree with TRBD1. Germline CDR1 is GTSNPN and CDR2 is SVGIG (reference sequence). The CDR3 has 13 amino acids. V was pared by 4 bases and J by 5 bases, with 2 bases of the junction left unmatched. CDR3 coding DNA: TGTGCCTGGAAGACAGGGAATAATTCACCCCTCCACTTT. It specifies CAWKTGNNSPLHF.

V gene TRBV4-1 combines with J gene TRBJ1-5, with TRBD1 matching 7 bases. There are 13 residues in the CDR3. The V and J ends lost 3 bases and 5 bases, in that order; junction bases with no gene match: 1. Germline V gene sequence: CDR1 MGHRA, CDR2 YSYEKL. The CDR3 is CASSQGQYQPQHF. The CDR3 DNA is TGCGCCAGCAGCCAGGGACAGTATCAGCCCCAGCATTTT.

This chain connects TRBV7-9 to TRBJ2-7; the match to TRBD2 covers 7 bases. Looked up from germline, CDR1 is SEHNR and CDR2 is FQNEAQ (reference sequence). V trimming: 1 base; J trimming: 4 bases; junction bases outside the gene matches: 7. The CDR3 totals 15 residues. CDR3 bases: TGTGCCAGCAGCTTAGGAGCGGGGAAAGTTTACGAGCAGTACTTC. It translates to CASSLGAGKVYEQYF.

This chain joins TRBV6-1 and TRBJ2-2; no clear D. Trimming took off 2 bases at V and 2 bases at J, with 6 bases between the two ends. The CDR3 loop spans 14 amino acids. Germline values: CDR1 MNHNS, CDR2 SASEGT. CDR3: CASSEFRNTGELFF. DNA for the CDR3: TGTGCCAGCAGTGAATTCAGAAACACCGGGGAGCTGTTTTTT.

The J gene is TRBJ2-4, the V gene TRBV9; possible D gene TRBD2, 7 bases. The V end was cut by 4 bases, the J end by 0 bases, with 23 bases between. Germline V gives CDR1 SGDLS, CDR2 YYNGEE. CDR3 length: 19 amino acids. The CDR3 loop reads CASSPGGGGQGLAKNIQYF. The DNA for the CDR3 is TGTGCCAGCAGCCCAGGAGGGGGGGGGCAGGGGCTAGCCAAAAACATTCAGTACTTC.

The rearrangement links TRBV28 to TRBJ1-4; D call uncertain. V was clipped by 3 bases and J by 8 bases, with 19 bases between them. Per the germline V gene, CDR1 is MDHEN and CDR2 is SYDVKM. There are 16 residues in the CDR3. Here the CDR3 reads CASSLESLTAAEKLFF. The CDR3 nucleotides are TGTGCCAGCAGTTTGGAGTCGTTGACGGCCGCGGAAAAACTGTTTTTT.

The CDR3 loop is CASSAGGAEAFF. CDR3 bases: TGTGCCAGCAGCGCGGGGGGAGCTGAAGCTTTCTTT. The chain employs TRBV9 and TRBJ1-1; perhaps TRBD1 as D (5 bases). Trimming left V 3 bases short and J 6 bases short, with 9 bases between. Germline assignment: CDR1 SGDLS and CDR2 YYNGEE. The CDR3 spans 12 residues.

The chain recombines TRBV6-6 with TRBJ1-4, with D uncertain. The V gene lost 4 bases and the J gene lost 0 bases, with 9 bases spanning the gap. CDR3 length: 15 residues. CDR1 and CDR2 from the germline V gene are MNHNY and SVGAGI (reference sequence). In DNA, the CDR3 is TGTGCCAGCAGTTCGGGAGTTGCAACTAATGAAAAACTGTTTTTT. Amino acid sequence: CASSSGVATNEKLFF.

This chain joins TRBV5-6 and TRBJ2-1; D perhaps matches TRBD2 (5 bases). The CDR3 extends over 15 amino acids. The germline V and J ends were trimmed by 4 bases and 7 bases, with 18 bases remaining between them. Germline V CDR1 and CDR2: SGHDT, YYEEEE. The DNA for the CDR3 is TGTGCCAGCAGCCTACGGGAAAGGGTTGGAAATGAGCAGTTCTTC. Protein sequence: CASSLRERVGNEQFF.

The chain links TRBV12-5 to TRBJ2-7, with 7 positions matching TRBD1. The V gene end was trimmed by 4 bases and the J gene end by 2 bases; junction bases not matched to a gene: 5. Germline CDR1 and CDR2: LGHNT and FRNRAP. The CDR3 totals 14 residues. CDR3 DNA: TGTGCTAGTGGTTGGACAGGAAGCGCCTACGAGCAGTACTTC. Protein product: CASGWTGSAYEQYF.

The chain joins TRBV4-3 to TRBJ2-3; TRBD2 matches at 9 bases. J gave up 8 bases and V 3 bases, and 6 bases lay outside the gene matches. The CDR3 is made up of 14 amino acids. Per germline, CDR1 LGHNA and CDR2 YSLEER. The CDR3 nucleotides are TGCGCCAGCAGCCAGAGCGGGGGGAGAGGTACGCAGTATTTT. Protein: CASSQSGGRGTQYF.

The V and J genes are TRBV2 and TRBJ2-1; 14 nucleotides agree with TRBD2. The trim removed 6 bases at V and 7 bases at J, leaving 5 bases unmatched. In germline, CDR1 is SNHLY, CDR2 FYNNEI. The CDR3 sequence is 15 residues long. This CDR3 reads CASRDGTSGRNEQFF. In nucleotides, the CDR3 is TGTGCCAGCAGAGACGGGACTAGCGGGAGAAATGAGCAGTTCTTC.

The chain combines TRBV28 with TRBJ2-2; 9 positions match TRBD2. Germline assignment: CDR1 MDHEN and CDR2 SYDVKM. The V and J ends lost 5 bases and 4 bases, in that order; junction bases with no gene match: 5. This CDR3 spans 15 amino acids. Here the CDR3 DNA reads TGTGCCAGCAGTACCCAAGCGGGAGGCACCGGGGAGCTGTTTTTT. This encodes CASSTQAGGTGELFF.

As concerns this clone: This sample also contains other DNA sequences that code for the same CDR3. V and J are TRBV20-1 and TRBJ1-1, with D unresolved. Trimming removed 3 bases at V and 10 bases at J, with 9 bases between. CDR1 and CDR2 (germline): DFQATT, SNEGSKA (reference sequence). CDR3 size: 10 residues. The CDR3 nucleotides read TGCAGTGCTAGGGCAGGAGGAGCTTTCTTT. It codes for CSARAGGAFF.

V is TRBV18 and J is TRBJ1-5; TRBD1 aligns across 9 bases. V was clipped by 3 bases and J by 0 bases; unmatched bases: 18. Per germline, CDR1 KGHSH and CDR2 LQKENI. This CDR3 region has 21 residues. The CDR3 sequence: CASSPVGRGTGQKVSNQPQHF. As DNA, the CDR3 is TGTGCCAGCTCACCCGTCGGACGGGGGACAGGGCAAAAAGTTAGCAATCAGCCCCAGCATTTT.

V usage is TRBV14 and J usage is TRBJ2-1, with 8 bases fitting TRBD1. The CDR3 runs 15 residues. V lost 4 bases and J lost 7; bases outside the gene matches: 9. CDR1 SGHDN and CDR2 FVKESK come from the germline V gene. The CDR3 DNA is TGTGCCAGCAGCCGAGTCCAGGGGGCCGGGAATGAGCAGTTCTTC. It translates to CASSRVQGAGNEQFF.

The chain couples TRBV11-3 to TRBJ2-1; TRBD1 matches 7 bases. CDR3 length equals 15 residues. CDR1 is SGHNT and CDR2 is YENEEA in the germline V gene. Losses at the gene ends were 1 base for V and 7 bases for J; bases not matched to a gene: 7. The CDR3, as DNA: TGTGCCAGCAGCTTAGGGACAGGCGTAGGGAATGAGCAGTTCTTC. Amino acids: CASSLGTGVGNEQFF.

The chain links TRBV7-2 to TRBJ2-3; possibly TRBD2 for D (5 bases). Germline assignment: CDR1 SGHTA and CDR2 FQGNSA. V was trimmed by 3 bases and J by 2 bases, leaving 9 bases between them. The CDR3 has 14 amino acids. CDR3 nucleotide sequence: TGTGCCAGCAGCTTTTCTAGCATCACAGATACGCAGTATTTT. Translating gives CASSFSSITDTQYF.